Listed here are 22 T cell receptor beta chains from one sample, sequenced in a study of blood T cell repertoires in COVID-19. Sequencing was performed with immunoSEQ multiplex PCR; in TCRdb, only in-frame clones are kept and a portion is missing. The data contain roughly 290,000 clones, roughly 88% of them singletons. Material: PBMCs or T cells enriched from blood (not recorded which). All receptors come from a man aged 25-40 years who had recovered from COVID-19.

V is TRBV18 and J is TRBJ1-1, with D maybe TRBD1 (6 bases). Germline V gives CDR1 KGHSH, CDR2 LQKENI. The V end lost 5 bases, the J end lost 5 bases, and 15 bases lay between the germline ends. There are 14 residues in the CDR3. CDR3 residues: CASSVNRVETEAFF. The CDR3 DNA reads as TGTGCCAGCTCAGTAAACAGGGTAGAGACTGAAGCTTTCTTT.

The J gene is TRBJ2-1, the V gene TRBV9, with a tentative D call TRBD2 (7 bases). V was clipped by 0 bases and J by 0 bases, with 13 bases between them. CDR1 and CDR2 (germline): SGDLS, YYNGEE. The CDR3 has 17 residues. The CDR3 DNA follows: TGTGCCAGCAGCGTAGGAGGAGGGGGGGCCTCCTACAATGAGCAGTTCTTC. Encoded protein: CASSVGGGGASYNEQFF.

This chain connects TRBV5-6 to TRBJ1-1, with a possible D match to TRBD1 (6 bases). This CDR3 has 15 residues. Germline V gene sequence: CDR1 SGHDT, CDR2 YYEEEE. V shed 4 bases and J shed 0 bases, with 13 bases lying between them. CDR3 bases: TGTGCCAGCAGCCGGTACGACAGGATGAACACTGAAGCTTTCTTT. It is translated as CASSRYDRMNTEAFF.

The chain recombines TRBV10-1 with TRBJ2-1, with 14 bases lining up with TRBD2. From germline, CDR1 is WNHNN and CDR2 SYGVQD (reference sequence). Trimming took 3 bases from V and 5 from J; bases not matched to a gene: 6. The CDR3 consists of 17 residues. The CDR3 DNA sequence: TGCGCCAGCAGTGATGGGGGACTAGCGGGGGCCCACAATGAGCAGTTCTTC. It translates to CASSDGGLAGAHNEQFF.

The genes are TRBV5-1 and TRBJ2-3; 9 bases are a match to TRBD2. This CDR3 has 16 residues. CDR1 and CDR2 (germline): SGHRS, YFSETQ. J gave up 5 bases and V 0 bases, and 7 bases lay outside the gene matches. The CDR3, as DNA: TGCGCCAGCAGCTTGGTCGCCGGCGGGGGGGAAGATACGCAGTATTTT. This encodes CASSLVAGGGEDTQYF. The full variable domain, rest sourced from reference TRBV5-1 and TRBJ2-3, is KAGVTQTPRYLIKTRGQQVTLSCSPISGHRSVSWYQQTPGQGLQFLFEYFSETQRNKGNFPGRFSGRQFSNSRSEMNVSTLELGDSALYLCASSLVAGGGEDTQYFGPGTRLTVL.

This rearrangement joins TRBV10-3 to TRBJ2-7, with 7 bases matching TRBD1. V gave up 6 bases and J gave up 0 bases; unmatched junction bases: 5. Germline-derived CDR1 and CDR2 are ENHRY and SYGVKD. The CDR3 extends over 14 amino acids. CDR3 residues: CAIRGQQSSYEQYF. The CDR3 DNA reads as TGTGCCATCAGGGGACAGCAAAGCTCCTACGAGCAGTACTTC.

V usage is TRBV5-1 and J usage is TRBJ1-3, with D perhaps TRBD1 (6 bases). The germline V and J ends were trimmed by 0 bases and 0 bases, with 13 bases remaining between them. This CDR3 spans 17 amino acids. Looked up from germline, CDR1 is SGHRS and CDR2 is YFSETQ. The CDR3 region has the DNA TGCGCCAGCAGCTTGGAAGGGACACCAAACTCTGGAAACACCATATATTTT. Protein sequence: CASSLEGTPNSGNTIYF.

The chain combines TRBV5-6 with TRBJ1-2, with TRBD1 as a possible D gene (5 bases). With 6 bases removed from V and 8 bases from J, the gap between germline ends came to 20 bases. The CDR3 length is 14 residues. The germline CDR1 and CDR2 sequences are SGHDT and YYEEEE. The CDR3 reads CASKTSGRVEGYTF. The CDR3 nucleotides read TGTGCCAGCAAAACCTCGGGCAGGGTGGAAGGCTACACCTTC.

The chain recombines TRBV2 with TRBJ2-3; tentatively, D is TRBD2 (5 bases). V lost 5 bases and J 2 bases, leaving 14 bases between the germline ends. The germline V gene has CDR1 SNHLY and CDR2 FYNNEI. The CDR3 consists of 15 residues. DNA for the CDR3: TGTGCCAGCAGTCAGGCGGGTACCTTCACAGATACGCAGTATTTT. Translating it yields CASSQAGTFTDTQYF.

The chain employs TRBV5-5 and TRBJ1-3; D is ambiguous. CDR3 size: 16 residues. Germline V gene sequence: CDR1 SGHKS, CDR2 YYEKEE (reference sequence). V was cut by 4 bases and J by 7 bases, with 21 bases left in between. The CDR3 region is CASSPIGNSPMNTIYF. The CDR3 DNA sequence: TGTGCCAGCAGCCCCATCGGGAACAGCCCTATGAACACCATATATTTT.

The rearrangement uses TRBV24-1 and TRBJ2-2, with D uncertain. CDR1 is KGHDR, CDR2 SFDVKD, per germline. V was pared by 9 bases and J by 1 base, with 11 bases between. The CDR3 runs to 14 residues. The CDR3 sequence is CATRGRLNTGELFF. The CDR3 DNA is TGTGCCACCCGTGGCAGGTTGAACACCGGGGAGCTGTTTTTT.

J is TRBJ1-2 and V is TRBV4-1; D perhaps matches TRBD1 (6 bases). The CDR3 runs 19 residues. Germline loops: CDR1 MGHRA, CDR2 YSYEKL. Trimming removed 0 bases from V and 8 bases from J, with 28 bases in between. The chain's CDR3 is CASSQEYLRVRTVKKGYTF. The CDR3 DNA is TGCGCCAGCAGCCAAGAATATTTACGTGTCAGGACAGTTAAGAAAGGCTACACCTTC.

The chain has TRBV4-2 and TRBJ2-1; D uncertain. V was clipped by 2 bases and J by 6 bases, with 11 bases between them. The length of the CDR3 is 14 residues. Per the germline V gene, CDR1 is LGHNA and CDR2 is YNFKEQ. The CDR3 is CASSQIERGNEQFF. Written as DNA, the CDR3 is TGTGCCAGCAGCCAAATAGAAAGAGGCAATGAGCAGTTCTTC.

DNA for the CDR3: TGTGCCAGCAGTCCAGTGTCTGGAAACACCATATATTTT. It yields the protein CASSPVSGNTIYF. V gene TRBV5-4 combines with J gene TRBJ1-3; D remains unclear. The germline V gene encodes CDR1 SGHNT and CDR2 YYREEE (reference sequence). V shed 5 bases and J shed 1 base, with 7 bases lying between them. The CDR3 totals 13 residues.

This sequence joins TRBV5-1 and TRBJ1-2; the D is unclear. Germline V CDR1 and CDR2: SGHRS, YFSETQ. The CDR3 runs 15 residues. Trimming took 0 bases from V and 0 from J, leaving 9 bases between them. CDR3 DNA: TGCGCCAGCAGCTTGGATCTCAGTTCTAACTATGGCTACACCTTC. Encoded protein: CASSLDLSSNYGYTF.

The chain employs TRBV27 and TRBJ1-1, with 8 nucleotides matching TRBD1. The CDR3 spans 13 residues. Trimming took 0 bases from V and 11 from J; bases not matched to a gene: 5. Germline CDR1 MNHEY, CDR2 SMNVEV (reference sequence). This chain's CDR3 is CASSLSRQGRAFF. The DNA for the CDR3 is TGTGCCAGCAGTTTATCCCGACAGGGGCGGGCTTTCTTT.

CDR3 residues: CSVGQGVSTDTQYF. Written as DNA, the CDR3 is TGCAGCGTCGGACAGGGGGTAAGCACAGATACGCAGTATTTT. The rearrangement joins TRBV29-1 to TRBJ2-3; 10 bases match TRBD1. In germline, CDR1 is SQVTM, CDR2 ANQGSEA. The ends lost 6 bases at V and 0 bases at J; junction bases unmatched: 3. This CDR3 is built from 14 residues.

Only one count was recorded for this clone. The V and J genes are TRBV9 and TRBJ1-2, with 9 nucleotides matching TRBD1. This CDR3 has 13 amino acids. CDR1 is SGDLS and CDR2 is YYNGEE in the germline V gene. Unmatched junction bases numbered 4, after V lost 5 bases and J lost 5 bases. The CDR3 reads CASRGTGRYGYTF. The CDR3 DNA reads as TGTGCCAGCAGAGGGACAGGGCGGTATGGCTACACCTTC.

The chain joins TRBV9 to TRBJ2-2; 7 positions match TRBD1. Germline CDR1 and CDR2: SGDLS and YYNGEE. Trimming removed 4 bases from V and 8 bases from J; junction bases left unmatched: 5. This CDR3 is 13 amino acids long. This chain's CDR3 is CASSPQGEGELFF. The CDR3 bases are TGTGCCAGCAGCCCTCAGGGGGAAGGGGAGCTGTTTTTT.

The rearrangement links TRBV30 to TRBJ2-3; 10 bases agree with TRBD2. J was trimmed by 3 bases and V by 3 bases; bases with no gene match: 3. CDR3 length equals 14 residues. Germline V lookup: CDR1 GTSNPN, CDR2 SVGIG (reference sequence). The CDR3 loop reads CAWRGLARTDTQYF. The CDR3 DNA reads TGTGCCTGGAGGGGACTAGCGAGAACAGATACGCAGTATTTT.

Many counts were recorded for this clone. The chain links TRBV27 to TRBJ1-3, with D possibly being TRBD1 (6 bases). V dropped 2 bases and J dropped 4 bases, with 9 bases sitting between them. The CDR3 has 14 residues. Germline assignment: CDR1 MNHEY and CDR2 SMNVEV (reference sequence). Written as DNA, the CDR3 is TGTGCCAGCAGTTTAACAGGGTCGGGAAACACCATATATTTT. Residues: CASSLTGSGNTIYF.

V is TRBV10-3 and J is TRBJ1-2; 9 bases fit TRBD1. The V segment lost 0 bases and the J segment 5 bases; nucleotides outside the gene matches: 4. The CDR3 consists of 15 residues. CDR1 and CDR2 (germline): ENHRY, SYGVKD. CDR3 sequence reads: CAISESLGQGYGYTF. Written as DNA, the CDR3 is TGTGCCATCAGTGAGTCTCTAGGACAGGGGTATGGCTACACCTTC.